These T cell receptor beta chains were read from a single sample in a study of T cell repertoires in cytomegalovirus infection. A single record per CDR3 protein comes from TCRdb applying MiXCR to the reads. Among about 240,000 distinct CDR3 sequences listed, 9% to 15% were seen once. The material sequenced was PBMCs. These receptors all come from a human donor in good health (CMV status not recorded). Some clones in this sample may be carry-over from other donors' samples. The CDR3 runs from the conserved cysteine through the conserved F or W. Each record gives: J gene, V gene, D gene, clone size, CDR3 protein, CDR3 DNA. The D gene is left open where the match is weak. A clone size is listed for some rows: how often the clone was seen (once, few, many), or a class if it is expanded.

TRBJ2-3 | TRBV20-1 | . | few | CSVGGGGLRGTDTQYF | TGCAGTGTAGGAGGGGGGGGACTCCGAGGCACAGATACGCAGTATTTT
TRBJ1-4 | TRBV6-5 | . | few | CASSYKGVPNEKLFF | TGTGCCAGCAGTTACAAGGGGGTGCCTAATGAAAAACTGTTTTTT
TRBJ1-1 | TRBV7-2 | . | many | CASSLVGATAGGTEAFF | TGTGCCAGCAGCTTAGTCGGAGCGACGGCGGGGGGCACTGAAGCTTTCTTT
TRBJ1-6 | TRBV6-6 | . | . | CASSYGIRGQFVAPLHF | TGTGCCAGCAGTTACGGGATACGAGGACAGTTTGTTGCACCCCTCCACTTT
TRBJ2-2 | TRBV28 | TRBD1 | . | CASSTGGTTGELFF | TGTGCCAGCAGCACAGGGGGGACCACCGGGGAGCTGTTTTTT
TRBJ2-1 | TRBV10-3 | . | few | CAISSPAAGWFF | TGTGCCATCAGTTCCCCGGCGGCCGGATGGTTCTTC
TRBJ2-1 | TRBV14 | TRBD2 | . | CASSQVLADTNEQFF | TGTGCCAGCAGCCAAGTACTAGCGGACACAAATGAGCAGTTCTTC
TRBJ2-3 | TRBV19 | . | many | CASSRGVSSTDTQYF | TGTGCCAGTAGTAGGGGAGTAAGTAGCACAGATACGCAGTATTTT
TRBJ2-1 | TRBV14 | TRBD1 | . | CASRSGQGFDEQFF | TGTGCCAGCAGATCTGGACAGGGATTTGATGAGCAGTTCTTC
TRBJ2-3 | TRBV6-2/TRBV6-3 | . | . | CASSYSTRGHRPSSTDAQYF | TGTGCCAGCAGTTACTCGACGAGGGGACACCGACCCTCTAGCACAGATGCGCAGTATTTT
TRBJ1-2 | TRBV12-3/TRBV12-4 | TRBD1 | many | CASSSSTTGAWGYTF | TGTGCCAGCAGTTCTTCCACGACAGGGGCGTGGGGCTACACCTTC
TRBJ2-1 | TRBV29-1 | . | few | CSVDAFASYNEQFF | TGCAGCGTCGACGCCTTTGCGTCCTACAATGAGCAGTTCTTC
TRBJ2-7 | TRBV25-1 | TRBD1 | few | CASGTGDEQYF | TGTGCCAGCGGGACAGGGGACGAGCAGTACTTC
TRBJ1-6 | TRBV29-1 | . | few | CSVSAGVGGSPLHF | TGCAGCGTTTCAGCGGGGGTGGGCGGTTCACCCCTCCACTTT
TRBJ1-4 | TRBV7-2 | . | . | CASSLGHPEKLFF | TGTGCCAGCAGCTTAGGGCACCCTGAAAAACTGTTTTTT
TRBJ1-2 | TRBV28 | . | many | CASSRWGSQGYGYTF | TGTGCCAGCAGTCGCTGGGGAAGTCAAGGCTATGGCTACACCTTC
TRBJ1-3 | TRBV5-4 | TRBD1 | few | CASSLAGTGSVGNTIYF | TGTGCCAGCAGCTTGGCCGGGACAGGTTCTGTCGGAAACACCATATATTTT
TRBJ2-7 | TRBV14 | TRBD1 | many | CASSSIRTGSSYEQYF | TGTGCCAGCAGCTCCATCCGGACAGGTAGCTCCTACGAGCAGTACTTC
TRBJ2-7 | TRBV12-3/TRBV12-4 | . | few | CASRRAATPYEQYF | TGTGCCAGCAGGCGAGCGGCCACTCCCTACGAGCAGTACTTC
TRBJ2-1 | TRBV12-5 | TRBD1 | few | CASGLVGQGVYSWFF | TGTGCTAGTGGTTTGGTAGGACAGGGAGTCTATTCTTGGTTCTTC
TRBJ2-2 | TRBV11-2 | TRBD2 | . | CASSPRGTSTGELFF | TGTGCCAGCAGCCCCCGCGGGACTAGCACCGGGGAGCTGTTTTTT
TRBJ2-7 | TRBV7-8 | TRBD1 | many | CASSFPGQGEVSYEQYF | TGTGCCAGCAGCTTTCCCGGACAGGGGGAGGTTTCCTACGAGCAGTACTTC
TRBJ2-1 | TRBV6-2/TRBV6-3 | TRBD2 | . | CASSLGGLPTDEQFF | TGTGCCAGCAGTTTGGGGGGACTACCGACCGATGAGCAGTTCTTC
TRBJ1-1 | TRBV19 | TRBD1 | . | CASTIQGAMTEAFF | TGTGCCAGTACCATACAGGGGGCGATGACTGAAGCTTTCTTT
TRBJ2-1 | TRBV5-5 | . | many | CASSPGIAAEQFF | TGTGCCAGCAGCCCCGGAATAGCCGCCGAGCAGTTCTTC
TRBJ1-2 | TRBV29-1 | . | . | CSADGPSGYTF | TGCAGCGCGGACGGGCCAAGTGGCTACACCTTC
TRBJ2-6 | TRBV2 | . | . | CASSEGPGGANVLTF | TGTGCCAGCAGTGAAGGGCCAGGTGGGGCCAACGTCCTGACTTTC
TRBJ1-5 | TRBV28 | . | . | CASSPPQVPAQHF | TGTGCCAGCAGTCCCCCGCAGGTACCAGCCCAGCATTTT
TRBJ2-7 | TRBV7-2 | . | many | CASSPGRAGTYEQYF | TGTGCCAGCAGCCCTGGCCGGGCGGGTACCTACGAGCAGTACTTC
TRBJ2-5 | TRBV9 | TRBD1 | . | CASSYDQGARETQYF | TGTGCCAGCAGCTATGACCAGGGGGCGCGGGAGACCCAGTACTTC